Shown below are 21 T cell receptor beta chains from a single sample sequenced in a study of blood T cells in healthy people across ages (dated by TCRdb to 2014 to 2015). Receptor amplification or capture employed 5' RACE. This sample was sequenced with an Illumina HiSeq 2500. The second PCR ran for roughly 6 to 11 cycles and used a J-beta primer mix along with a sample-barcoded 5' primer. TCRdb ran its own pipeline on the public reads, namely fastp trimming at Q25 and MiXCR clone calling, and kept in-frame beta chains. Under each unique CDR3 protein, matching rows form one entry showing the most common genes and DNA. The sample profile shows 550,000 to 750,000 distinct CDR3 sequences; around 21% of them were found once. The ten top clones hold under 4% of the sample. Input material: blood. The receptors stem from a man aged 65 to 79 in good health.

This clonotype appeared a single time. This sequence joins TRBV5-1 and TRBJ2-7, with 7 bases aligning to TRBD1. CDR1 and CDR2 from the germline V gene are SGHRS and YFSETQ. Losses at the gene ends were 4 bases for V and 6 bases for J; bases not matched to a gene: 7. This CDR3 comprises 13 residues. The CDR3 sequence is CASSDGTVGEQYF. DNA for the CDR3: TGCGCCAGCAGCGACGGGACAGTTGGCGAGCAGTACTTC.

The chain has TRBV5-1 and TRBJ1-2, with TRBD1 matching 8 bases. Unmatched junction bases numbered 3, after V lost 4 bases and J lost 4 bases. Germline V CDR1 and CDR2: SGHRS, YFSETQ. CDR3 length equals 13 residues. The CDR3 DNA is TGCGCCAGCAGCCCGGGACAGGTCTATGGCTACACCTTC. Translation gives CASSPGQVYGYTF.

V and J are TRBV4-3 and TRBJ2-7, with 9 bases identical to TRBD1. The germline CDR1 and CDR2 sequences are LGHNA and YSLEER. With 1 base clipped from V and 4 bases from J, the junction kept 8 bases outside the gene matches. The CDR3 sequence is 16 residues long. The CDR3 loop reads CASSQASGQGIYEQYF. The CDR3 nucleotides are TGCGCCAGCAGCCAAGCGTCCGGACAGGGGATTTACGAGCAGTACTTC.

This clonotype turned up a few times. J is TRBJ2-5 and V is TRBV28; TRBD2 matches at 8 bases. Losses at the gene ends were 6 bases for V and 1 base for J; bases not matched to a gene: 13. Germline assignment: CDR1 MDHEN and CDR2 SYDVKM. The CDR3 totals 17 residues. This CDR3 reads CASSPTSVRDLQETQYF. Here the CDR3 DNA reads TGTGCCAGCAGCCCGACTAGCGTCCGGGACCTCCAAGAGACCCAGTACTTC.

This clonotype has more than one count but fewer than ten. This chain connects TRBV6-1 to TRBJ2-7; 10 nucleotides agree with TRBD2. Germline CDR1 and CDR2: MNHNS and SASEGT. This CDR3 has 17 amino acids. J lost 5 bases, V lost 2 bases, and 12 bases had no gene match. The CDR3 DNA follows: TGTGCCAGCAGTGAACTCCCGAGCGGGAGGGCCGTAGACGAGCAGTACTTC. Its protein is CASSELPSGRAVDEQYF.

In its sample, this clonotype was seen a few times. This chain's CDR3 is CASSRGGFTDTQYF. DNA of the CDR3: TGTGCCAGCAGTCGAGGGGGATTCACAGATACGCAGTATTTT. This rearrangement joins TRBV27 to TRBJ2-3; D perhaps matches TRBD1 (6 bases). There are 14 residues in the CDR3. CDR1 and CDR2 from the germline V gene are MNHEY and SMNVEV (reference sequence). The ends were cut back, 5 bases at V and 2 bases at J, with 11 bases in the middle.

This clonotype showed up many times. The J gene is TRBJ1-4, the V gene TRBV11-2; D remains ambiguous. V lost 0 bases to trimming and J lost 0 bases, with 8 bases between them. There are 16 residues in the CDR3. CDR1 is SGHAT, CDR2 FQNNGV, per germline. The CDR3 loop reads CASSLELRATNEKLFF. CDR3 bases: TGTGCCAGCAGCTTAGAGTTAAGGGCAACTAATGAAAAACTGTTTTTT. Full variable domain (outside the CDR3, taken from reference TRBV11-2 and TRBJ1-4): EAGVAQSPRYKIIEKRQSVAFWCNPISGHATLYWYQQILGQGPKLLIQFQNNGVVDDSQLPKDRFSAERLKGVDSTLKIQPAKLEDSAVYLCASSLELRATNEKLFFGSGTQLSVL.

This sequence joins TRBV28 and TRBJ2-1; D uncertain. TRBJ2-5 matches the DNA end more closely, so the J call is doubtful. The CDR3 sequence is 12 residues long. CDR1 and CDR2 (germline): MDHEN, SYDVKM. The CDR3 here is CASMGPQETQYF. The CDR3 DNA reads as TGTGCCAGCATGGGCCCGCAAGAGACCCAGTACTTC.

This chain uses TRBV2 with TRBJ2-5; D may correspond to TRBD1 or TRBD2 (6 bases each). The J call is in doubt because the DNA end fits TRBJ2-7 better. The V gene's germline CDR1 is SNHLY and CDR2 FYNNEI. The CDR3 extends over 15 amino acids. The CDR3 sequence: CASSLEQGGNYEQYF. The CDR3 coding sequence is TGTGCCAGCAGCCTTGAACAGGGAGGAAACTACGAGCAGTACTTC.

This clonotype was picked up a small number of times. CDR3 loop: CSARVPGAGELFF. CDR3 sequence (DNA): TGCAGTGCTAGAGTGCCGGGCGCCGGGGAGCTGTTTTTT. The rearrangement links TRBV20-1 to TRBJ2-2; D not certain. CDR3 length: 13 residues. CDR1 and CDR2 from the germline V gene are DFQATT and SNEGSKA (reference sequence). V was shortened by 1 base and J by 6 bases, with 9 bases between the two germline ends.

The J gene is TRBJ2-4, the V gene TRBV6-6, with 9 positions matching TRBD1. The CDR3 totals 15 residues. J lost 7 bases, V lost 1 base, and 5 bases had no gene match. Germline lookup yields CDR1 MNHNY and CDR2 SVGAGI (reference sequence). The CDR3 sequence is CASSYLQGAKNIQYF. CDR3 nucleotide sequence: TGTGCCAGCAGTTACTTACAGGGGGCTAAGAACATTCAGTACTTC.

The chain employs TRBV12-3 or TRBV12-4 and TRBJ1-4; maybe TRBD1 (5 bases). Trimming pared 5 bases from V and 5 bases from J, leaving 18 bases between. The CDR3 is 16 amino acids. The CDR3 sequence: CASSTHSGPVNEKLFF. The CDR3, as DNA: TGTGCCAGCAGTACCCATTCGGGACCCGTAAATGAAAAACTGTTTTTT.

The V and J genes are TRBV7-2 and TRBJ1-3; D not resolved. Germline V lookup: CDR1 SGHTA, CDR2 FQGNSA. Trimming removed 5 bases at V and 0 bases at J, with 11 bases between. The CDR3 is 15 amino acids. This CDR3 reads CASSPRVASGNTIYF. The CDR3 DNA reads TGTGCCAGCAGCCCACGGGTCGCCTCTGGAAACACCATATATTTT.

V and J are TRBV12-3 or TRBV12-4 and TRBJ2-5; weak D call: TRBD1 (6 bases). The V gene lost 4 bases and the J gene lost 1 base, with 19 bases spanning the gap. The CDR3 is made up of 17 amino acids. The CDR3 here is CASSSPGQSWAQETQYF. In nucleotides, the CDR3 is TGTGCCAGCAGTTCCCCCGGACAGAGTTGGGCCCAAGAGACCCAGTACTTC.

The chain joins TRBV12-3 or TRBV12-4 to TRBJ1-1; D unresolved. The CDR3 has 13 residues. Trimming removed 6 bases at V and 5 bases at J, with 13 bases between. The CDR3: CASSRQVGTEAFF. Written as DNA, the CDR3 is TGTGCCAGCAGCCGCCAAGTCGGGACTGAAGCTTTCTTT.

This clonotype was counted only a few times. This chain joins TRBV28 and TRBJ1-2; a weak D match, TRBD1 (6 bases). Per the germline V gene, CDR1 is MDHEN and CDR2 is SYDVKM. Trimming removed 6 bases from V and 7 bases from J, with 15 bases in between. This CDR3 is 13 amino acids long. CDR3 protein: CASRLDSGAGYTF. For the CDR3, the DNA is TGTGCCAGCAGATTGGACAGTGGGGCTGGCTACACCTTC.

V usage is TRBV20-1 and J usage is TRBJ2-5, with D perhaps given as TRBD1 or TRBD2 (5 bases each). TRBJ2-7 explains the end of the DNA better; the J call may be wrong. The CDR3 spans 13 residues. From germline, CDR1 is DFQATT and CDR2 SNEGSKA (reference sequence). CDR3 nucleotide sequence: TGCAGTGCCCCGGGGCAGACCGGCTACGAGCAGTACTTC. Translation: CSAPGQTGYEQYF.

This clonotype has only a few counts. V usage is TRBV3-1 and J usage is TRBJ1-1; perhaps TRBD1 as D (6 bases). V lost 5 bases and J lost 4, with 14 bases in between. The CDR3 loop spans 14 amino acids. Germline V gives CDR1 LGHDT, CDR2 YNNKEL (reference sequence). The CDR3 DNA is TGTGCCAGCAGCTCCGATTTGACAGGCACTGAAGCTTTCTTT. Translation gives CASSSDLTGTEAFF.

This chain uses TRBV6-1 with TRBJ1-1, with 7 nucleotides matching TRBD1. The CDR3 totals 13 residues. From germline, CDR1 is MNHNS and CDR2 SASEGT. V lost 8 bases to trimming and J lost 4 bases; unmatched junction nucleotides: 7. CDR3 sequence (DNA): TGTGCCAGCGAGACAGGGAAAATCACTGAAGCTTTCTTT. This translates into CASETGKITEAFF.

This clonotype was observed at least ten times. This sequence joins TRBV10-3 and TRBJ2-5, with D possibly being TRBD2 (6 bases). The CDR3 contains 13 residues. The germline CDR1 and CDR2 sequences are ENHRY and SYGVKD. V lost 6 bases to trimming and J lost 1 base, with 9 bases between them. The CDR3 here is CAIRGDSQETQYF. The CDR3, as DNA: TGTGCCATCAGGGGGGACTCCCAAGAGACCCAGTACTTC.

The chain uses TRBV14 and TRBJ2-3; unclear D gene. Germline CDR1 and CDR2: SGHDN and FVKESK. With 3 bases removed from V and 0 bases from J, the gap between germline ends came to 7 bases. The CDR3 is 14 residues long. The CDR3 nucleotides are TGTGCCAGCAGCCAGGCTACTAGCACAGATACGCAGTATTTT. Amino acid sequence: CASSQATSTDTQYF.